This T cell receptor (beta chain) was captured in a study of cytomegalovirus exposure and HLA in healthy donors (dated by TCRdb to about 2017). In the study overall: According to a later analysis, one platform produced both the 100 to 150 validation repertoires and the 670 or so repertoires of the first cohort. To predict cytomegalovirus infection status, the study brought together high-throughput TCR immunosequencing, statistical association of individual TCRs with disease status, and machine learning. The aim of the study was to test whether cataloging public T cell receptors could identify signatures of past pathogen exposure. A separate validation cohort of roughly 120 different subjects was used in addition to the roughly 640-subject first cohort.

This clone showed up just once. The target of this receptor is not known. The sample holds no much larger clone one base away, and base qualities are not on file. The full study reports these points: A later analysis lacked HLA typing for the validation cohort, so it scored co-occurrence in that cohort across all 120 or so repertoires. The study listed approximately 160 TCR beta chains as associated with cytomegalovirus. According to the authors, the approach could potentially be generalized to other disease states and immunological phenotypes. Subsequent analysis determined that TCRs grouped into clusters in the first cohort also showed a tendency toward co-occurrence across the roughly 130 validation repertoires, and 94% of cluster scores exceeded 0. In both the original and validation cohorts, the classifier was reported to diagnose cytomegalovirus status with high specificity and sensitivity. Across donors, most TCR sequences were observed very rarely, whereas some public TCRs were present in many individuals. Three of the identified cytomegalovirus-associated TCR beta chains were confirmed in vitro to be specific for cytomegalovirus antigens.

Library generation was performed with the immunoSEQ multiplex PCR assay. As for the authors' bioinformatics: A statistical classification framework was built for diagnosing cytomegalovirus status from the catalog of TCR beta chain sequences. The table comes from immuneACCESS by way of TCRdb, which keeps in-frame sequences with V and J called. Part of the clones is missing from these tables; in studies checked, under half for an unresolved V gene and the rest for unknown reasons. The V and J calls and clone size are taken from that table; D and trimming were inferred from the DNA. This sample gives about 97,000 clones in total; about 95% of them show up just once. The ten largest clones take up 0.85% to 0.95% of the sample. Donors formed part of the validation cohort, which comprised fewer than 150 subjects and was distinct from the first cohort of under 850 subjects. The specimen was PBMCs. This clonotype was obtained from a woman aged 18-35 years in good health and CMV-seronegative.

CDR3 reads: CASSPSSYNEQFF. The nucleotides are TGCGCCAGCAGCCCTAGCTCCTACAATGAGCAGTTCTTC. The rearrangement joined TRBV4-3 to TRBJ2-1, with no confidently assigned D gene. Trimming at the junction amounts to 4 bases on V and 0 bases on J, and the germline ends lie 4 bases apart. Spanning cysteine to phenylalanine, the CDR3 consists of 13 amino acids. This entry keeps only the CDR3 DNA: 39 bases, framed from base 1. Per the germline V gene, LGHNA is the CDR1 and YSLEER is the CDR2.